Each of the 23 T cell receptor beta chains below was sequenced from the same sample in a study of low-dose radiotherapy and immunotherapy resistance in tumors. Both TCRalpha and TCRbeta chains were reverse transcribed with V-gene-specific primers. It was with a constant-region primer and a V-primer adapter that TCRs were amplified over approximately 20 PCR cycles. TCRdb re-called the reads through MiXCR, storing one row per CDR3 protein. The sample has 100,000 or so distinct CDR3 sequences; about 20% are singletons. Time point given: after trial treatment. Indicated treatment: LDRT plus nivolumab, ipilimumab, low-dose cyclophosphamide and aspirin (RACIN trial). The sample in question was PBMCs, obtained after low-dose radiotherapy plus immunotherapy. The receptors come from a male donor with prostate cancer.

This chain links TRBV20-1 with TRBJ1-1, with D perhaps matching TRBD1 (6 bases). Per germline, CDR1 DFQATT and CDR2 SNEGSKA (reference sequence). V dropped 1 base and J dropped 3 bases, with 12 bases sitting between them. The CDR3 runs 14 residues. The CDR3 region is CSARGQGWDTEAFF. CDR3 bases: TGCAGTGCTAGAGGGCAGGGGTGGGACACTGAAGCTTTCTTT.

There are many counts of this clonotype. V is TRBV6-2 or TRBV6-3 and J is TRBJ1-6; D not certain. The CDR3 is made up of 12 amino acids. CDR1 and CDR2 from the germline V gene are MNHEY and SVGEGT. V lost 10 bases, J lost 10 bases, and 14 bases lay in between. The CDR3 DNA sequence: TGTGCCACTCGGCCTGCGAGGTCACCCCTCCACTTT. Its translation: CATRPARSPLHF.

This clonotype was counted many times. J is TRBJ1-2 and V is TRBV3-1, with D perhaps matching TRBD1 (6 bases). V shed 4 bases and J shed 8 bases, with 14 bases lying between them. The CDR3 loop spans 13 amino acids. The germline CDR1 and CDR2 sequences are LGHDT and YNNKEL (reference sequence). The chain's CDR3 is CASSPRGGQGYTF. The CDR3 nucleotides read TGTGCCAGCAGCCCGAGGGGGGGGCAAGGCTACACCTTC.

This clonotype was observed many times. The CDR3 DNA reads as TGTGCCAGCAGCTTCCGACAGGGTACCTACGAGCAGTACTTC. Encoded protein: CASSFRQGTYEQYF. The chain recombines TRBV13 with TRBJ2-7; 7 nucleotides align to TRBD1. Germline lookup yields CDR1 PRHDT and CDR2 FYEKMQ (reference sequence). V trimming: 3 bases; J trimming: 2 bases; junction bases outside the gene matches: 4. This CDR3 has 14 amino acids. The full variable domain, with the rest looked up from reference TRBV13 and TRBJ2-7, is AAGVIQSPRHLIKEKRETATLKCYPIPRHDTVYWYQQGPGQDPQFLISFYEKMQSDKGSIPDRFSAQQFSDYHSELNMSSLELGDSALYFCASSFRQGTYEQYFGPGTRLTVT.

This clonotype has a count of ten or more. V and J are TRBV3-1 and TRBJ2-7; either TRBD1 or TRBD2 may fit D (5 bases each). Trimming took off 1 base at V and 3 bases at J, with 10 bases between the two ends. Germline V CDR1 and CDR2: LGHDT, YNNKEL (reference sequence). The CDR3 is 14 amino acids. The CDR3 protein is CASSQGLGVYEQYF. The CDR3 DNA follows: TGTGCCAGCAGCCAAGGGTTGGGGGTCTACGAGCAGTACTTC.

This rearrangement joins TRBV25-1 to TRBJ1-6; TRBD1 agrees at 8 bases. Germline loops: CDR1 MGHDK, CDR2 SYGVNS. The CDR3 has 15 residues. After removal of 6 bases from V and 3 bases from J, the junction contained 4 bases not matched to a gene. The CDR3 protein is CASRQDRGYNSPLHF. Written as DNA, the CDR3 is TGTGCCAGCAGGCAAGACAGGGGCTATAATTCACCCCTCCACTTT.

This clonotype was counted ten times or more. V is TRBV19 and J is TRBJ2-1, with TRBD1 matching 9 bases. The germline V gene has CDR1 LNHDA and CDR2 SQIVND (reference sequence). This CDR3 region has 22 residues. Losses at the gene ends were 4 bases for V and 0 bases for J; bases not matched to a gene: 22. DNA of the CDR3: TGTGCCAGTAGTAAACGCCACTCCGGGACAGGGTTCGGTAAGAGCTCCTACAATGAGCAGTTCTTC. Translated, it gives CASSKRHSGTGFGKSSYNEQFF. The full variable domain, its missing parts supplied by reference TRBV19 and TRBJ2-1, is DGGITQSPKYLFRKEGQNVTLSCEQNLNHDAMYWYRQDPGQGLRLIYYSQIVNDFQKGDIAEGYSVSREKKESFPLTVTSAQKNPTAFYLCASSKRHSGTGFGKSSYNEQFFGPGTRLTVL.

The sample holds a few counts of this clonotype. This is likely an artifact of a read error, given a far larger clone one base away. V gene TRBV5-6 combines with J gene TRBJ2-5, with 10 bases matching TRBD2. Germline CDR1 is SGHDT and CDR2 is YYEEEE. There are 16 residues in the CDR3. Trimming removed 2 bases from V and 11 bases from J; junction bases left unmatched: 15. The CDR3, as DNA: TGTGCCAGCAGCTTTAGACTAGCGGGTCCCCAGGATGAGCAGTACTTC. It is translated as CASSFRLAGPQDEQYF.

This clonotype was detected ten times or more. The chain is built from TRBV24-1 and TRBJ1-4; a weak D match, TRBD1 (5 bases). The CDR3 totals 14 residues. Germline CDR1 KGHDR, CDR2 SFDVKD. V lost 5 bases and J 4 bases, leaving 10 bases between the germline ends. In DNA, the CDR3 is TGTGCCACCAGTGGCGGGGCAGTTAATGAAAAACTGTTTTTT. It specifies CATSGGAVNEKLFF.

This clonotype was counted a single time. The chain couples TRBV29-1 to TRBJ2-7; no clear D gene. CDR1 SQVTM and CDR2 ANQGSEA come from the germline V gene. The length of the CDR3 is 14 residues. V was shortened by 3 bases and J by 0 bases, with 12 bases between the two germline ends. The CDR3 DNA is TGCAGCGTTGAGACCGGAACGCGCTCCTACGAGCAGTACTTC. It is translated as CSVETGTRSYEQYF.

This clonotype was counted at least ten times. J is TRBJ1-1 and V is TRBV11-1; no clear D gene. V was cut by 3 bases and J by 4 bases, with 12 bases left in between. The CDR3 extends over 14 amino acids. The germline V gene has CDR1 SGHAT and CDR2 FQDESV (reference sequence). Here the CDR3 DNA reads TGTGCCAGCAGCTTGGCGGGCGTGGGCACTGAAGCTTTCTTT. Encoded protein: CASSLAGVGTEAFF.

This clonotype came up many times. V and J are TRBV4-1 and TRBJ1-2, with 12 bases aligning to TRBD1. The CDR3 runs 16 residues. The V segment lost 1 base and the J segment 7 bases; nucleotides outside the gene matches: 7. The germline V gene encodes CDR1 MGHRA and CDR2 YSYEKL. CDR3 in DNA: TGCGCCAGCAGCCAAGTAACGGGACAGGGGGCGAGTGGCTACACCTTC. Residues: CASSQVTGQGASGYTF.

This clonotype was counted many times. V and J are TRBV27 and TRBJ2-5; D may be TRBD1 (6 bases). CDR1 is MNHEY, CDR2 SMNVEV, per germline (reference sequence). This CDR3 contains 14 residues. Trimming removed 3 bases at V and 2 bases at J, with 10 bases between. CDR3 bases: TGTGCCAGCAGTTTGGTAGGGGGTCAAGAGACCCAGTACTTC. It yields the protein CASSLVGGQETQYF.

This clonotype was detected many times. CDR3 sequence (DNA): TGTGCCAGCAGTTCCAACCCCGGGACAGCCGAAGCTTTCTTT. This gives the protein CASSSNPGTAEAFF. This sequence joins TRBV12-3 or TRBV12-4 and TRBJ1-1, with TRBD1 matching 7 bases. V shed 4 bases, J shed 8 bases, and the junction held 10 bases outside the gene matches. This CDR3 has 14 residues.

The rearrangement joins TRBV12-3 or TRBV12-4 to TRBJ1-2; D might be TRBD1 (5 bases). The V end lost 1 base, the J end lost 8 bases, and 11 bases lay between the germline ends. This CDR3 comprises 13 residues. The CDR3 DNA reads TGTGCCAGCAGTTTAGAGGGGACCTTGGGCTACACCTTC. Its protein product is CASSLEGTLGYTF.

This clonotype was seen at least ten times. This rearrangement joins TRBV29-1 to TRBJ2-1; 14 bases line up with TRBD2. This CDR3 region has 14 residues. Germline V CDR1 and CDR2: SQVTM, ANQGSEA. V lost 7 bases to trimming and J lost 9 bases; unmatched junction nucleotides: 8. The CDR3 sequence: CSAQTSGGAGEQFF. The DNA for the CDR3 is TGCAGCGCTCAGACTAGCGGGGGGGCGGGTGAGCAGTTCTTC.

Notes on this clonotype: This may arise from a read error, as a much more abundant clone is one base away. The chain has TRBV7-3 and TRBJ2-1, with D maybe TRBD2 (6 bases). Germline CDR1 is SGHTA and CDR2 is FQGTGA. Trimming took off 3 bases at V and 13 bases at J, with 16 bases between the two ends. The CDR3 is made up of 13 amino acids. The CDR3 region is CASSLIRTGEQFF. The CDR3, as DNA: TGTGCCAGCAGCTTGATCCGGACGGGAGAACAGTTCTTC.

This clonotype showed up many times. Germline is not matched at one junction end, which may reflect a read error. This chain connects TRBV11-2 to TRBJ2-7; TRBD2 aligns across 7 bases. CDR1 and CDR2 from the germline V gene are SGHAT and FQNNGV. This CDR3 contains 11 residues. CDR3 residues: CASSLVGRVAF. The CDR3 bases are TGTGCCAGCAGCTTAGTGGGGAGGGTGGCCTTC.

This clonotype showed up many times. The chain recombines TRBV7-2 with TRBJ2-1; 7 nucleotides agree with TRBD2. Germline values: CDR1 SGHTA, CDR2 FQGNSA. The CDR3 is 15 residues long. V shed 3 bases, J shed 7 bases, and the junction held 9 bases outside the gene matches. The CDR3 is CASSFSSREGNEQFF. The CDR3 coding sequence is TGTGCCAGCAGCTTCTCCTCTAGGGAGGGAAATGAGCAGTTCTTC.

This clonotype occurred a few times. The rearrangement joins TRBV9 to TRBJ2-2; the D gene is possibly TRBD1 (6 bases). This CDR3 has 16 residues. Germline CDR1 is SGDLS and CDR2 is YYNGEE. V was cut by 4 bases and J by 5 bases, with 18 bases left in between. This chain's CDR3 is CASSPPGASRTGELFF. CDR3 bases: TGTGCCAGCAGCCCCCCAGGGGCGTCGAGGACCGGGGAGCTGTTTTTT.

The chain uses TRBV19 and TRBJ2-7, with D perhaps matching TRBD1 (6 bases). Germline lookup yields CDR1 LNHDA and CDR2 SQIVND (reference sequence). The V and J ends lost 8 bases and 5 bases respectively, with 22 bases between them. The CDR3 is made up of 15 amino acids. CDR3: CASGKGGQGYHEQYF. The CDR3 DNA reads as TGTGCCAGTGGAAAAGGGGGACAAGGGTACCACGAGCAGTACTTC.

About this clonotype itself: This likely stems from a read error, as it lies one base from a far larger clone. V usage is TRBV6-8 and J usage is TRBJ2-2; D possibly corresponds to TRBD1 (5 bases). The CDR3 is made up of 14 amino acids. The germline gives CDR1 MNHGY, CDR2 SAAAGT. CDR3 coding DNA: TGTGCCAACAGTTACGACAGAAACACCGGGGAGCTGTTTTTT. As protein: CANSYDRNTGELFF.

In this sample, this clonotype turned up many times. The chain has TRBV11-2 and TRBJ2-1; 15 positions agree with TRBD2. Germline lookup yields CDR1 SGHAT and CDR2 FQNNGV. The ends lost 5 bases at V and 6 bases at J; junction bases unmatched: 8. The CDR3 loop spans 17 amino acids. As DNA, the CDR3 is TGTGCCAGCAGCAGCCGGACTAGCGGGGGGGCTTTCAATGAGCAGTTCTTC. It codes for CASSSRTSGGAFNEQFF.